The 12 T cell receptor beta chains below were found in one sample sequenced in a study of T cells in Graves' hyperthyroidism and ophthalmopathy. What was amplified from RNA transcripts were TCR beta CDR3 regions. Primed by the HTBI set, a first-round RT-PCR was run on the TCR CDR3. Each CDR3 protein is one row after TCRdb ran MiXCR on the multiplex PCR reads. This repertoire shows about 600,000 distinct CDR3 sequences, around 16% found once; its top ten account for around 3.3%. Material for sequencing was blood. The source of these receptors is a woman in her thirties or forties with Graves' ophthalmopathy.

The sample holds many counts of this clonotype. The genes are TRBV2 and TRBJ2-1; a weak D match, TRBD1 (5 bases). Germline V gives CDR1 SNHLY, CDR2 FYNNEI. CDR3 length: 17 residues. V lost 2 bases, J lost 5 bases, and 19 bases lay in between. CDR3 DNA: TGTGCCAGCAGTGAAACCTCAGGGTCTTTGGGTAACAATGAGCAGTTCTTC. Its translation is CASSETSGSLGNNEQFF.

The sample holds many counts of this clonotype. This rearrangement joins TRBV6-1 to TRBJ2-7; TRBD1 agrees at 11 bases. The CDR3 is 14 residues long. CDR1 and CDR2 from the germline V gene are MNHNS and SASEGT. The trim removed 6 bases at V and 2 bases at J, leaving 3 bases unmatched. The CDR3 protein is CASRGTGGTYEQYF. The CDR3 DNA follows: TGTGCCAGCAGAGGGACAGGGGGGACCTACGAGCAGTACTTC.

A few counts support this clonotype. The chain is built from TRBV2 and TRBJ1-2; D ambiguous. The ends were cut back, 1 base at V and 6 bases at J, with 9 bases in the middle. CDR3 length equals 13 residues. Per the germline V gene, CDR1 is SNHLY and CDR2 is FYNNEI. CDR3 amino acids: CASSEDVNHGYTF. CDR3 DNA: TGTGCCAGCAGTGAAGACGTGAACCATGGCTACACCTTC.

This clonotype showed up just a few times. The CDR3 DNA reads TGTGCCAGCACCGGGACAGGGGTGGAGGATCAGCCCCAGCATTTT. Translating it yields CASTGTGVEDQPQHF. This chain connects TRBV6-1 to TRBJ1-5; TRBD1 matches at 10 bases. Trimming at V came to 7 bases and at J to 5 bases, leaving 8 bases not matched to a gene. Germline V gene sequence: CDR1 MNHNS, CDR2 SASEGT. The CDR3 loop spans 15 amino acids.

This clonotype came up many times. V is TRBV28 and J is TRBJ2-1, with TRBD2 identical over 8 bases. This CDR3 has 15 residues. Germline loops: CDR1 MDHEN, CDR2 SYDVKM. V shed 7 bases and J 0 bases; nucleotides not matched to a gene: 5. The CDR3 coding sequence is TGTGCCAGCAACACGGGGGGGAGCTCCTACAATGAGCAGTTCTTC. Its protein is CASNTGGSSYNEQFF.

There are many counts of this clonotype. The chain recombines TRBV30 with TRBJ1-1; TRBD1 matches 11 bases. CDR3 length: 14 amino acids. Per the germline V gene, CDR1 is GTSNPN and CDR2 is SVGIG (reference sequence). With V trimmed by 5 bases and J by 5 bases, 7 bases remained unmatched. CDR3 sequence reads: CAWGPGTGGTEAFF. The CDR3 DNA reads TGTGCCTGGGGTCCCGGGACAGGGGGAACTGAAGCTTTCTTT. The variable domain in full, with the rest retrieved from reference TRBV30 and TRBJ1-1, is SQTIHQWPATLVQPVGSPLSLECTVEGTSNPNLYWYRQAAGRGLQLLFYSVGIGQISSEVPQNLSASRPQDRQFILSSKKLLLSDSGFYLCAWGPGTGGTEAFFGQGTRLTVV.

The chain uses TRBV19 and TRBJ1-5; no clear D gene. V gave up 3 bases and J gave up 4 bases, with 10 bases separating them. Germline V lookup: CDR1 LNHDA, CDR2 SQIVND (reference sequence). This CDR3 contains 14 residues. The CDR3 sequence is CASSIEGFNQPQHF. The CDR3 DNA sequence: TGTGCCAGTAGTATTGAGGGTTTTAATCAGCCCCAGCATTTT.

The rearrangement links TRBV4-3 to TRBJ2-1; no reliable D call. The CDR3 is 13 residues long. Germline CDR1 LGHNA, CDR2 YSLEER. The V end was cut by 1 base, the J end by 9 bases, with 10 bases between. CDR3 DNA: TGCGCCAGCAGCCAAGGGAACTCTCTTGAGCAGTTCTTC. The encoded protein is CASSQGNSLEQFF.

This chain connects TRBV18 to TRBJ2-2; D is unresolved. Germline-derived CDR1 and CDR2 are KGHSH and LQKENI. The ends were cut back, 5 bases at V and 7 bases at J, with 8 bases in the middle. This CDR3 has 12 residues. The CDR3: CASSIPDGELFF. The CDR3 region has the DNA TGTGCCAGCTCAATTCCGGACGGGGAGCTGTTTTTT.

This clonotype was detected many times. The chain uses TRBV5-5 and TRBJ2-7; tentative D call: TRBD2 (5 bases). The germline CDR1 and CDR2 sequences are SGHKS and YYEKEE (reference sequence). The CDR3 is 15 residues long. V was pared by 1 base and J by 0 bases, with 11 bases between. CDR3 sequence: CASSLIPDSSYEQYF. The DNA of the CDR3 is TGTGCCAGCAGCTTGATCCCGGACTCCTCCTACGAGCAGTACTTC.

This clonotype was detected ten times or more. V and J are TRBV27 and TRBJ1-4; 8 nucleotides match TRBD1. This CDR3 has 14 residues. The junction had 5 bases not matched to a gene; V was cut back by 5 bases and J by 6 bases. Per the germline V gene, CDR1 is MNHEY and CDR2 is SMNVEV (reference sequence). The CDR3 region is CASSAAGGDEKLFF. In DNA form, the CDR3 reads TGTGCCAGCAGTGCAGCAGGGGGCGATGAAAAACTGTTTTTT.

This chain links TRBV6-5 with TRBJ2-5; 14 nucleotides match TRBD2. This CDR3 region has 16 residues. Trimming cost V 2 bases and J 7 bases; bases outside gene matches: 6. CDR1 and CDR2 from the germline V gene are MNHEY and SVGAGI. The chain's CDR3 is CASSYGTSGGRGTQYF. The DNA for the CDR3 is TGTGCCAGCAGTTACGGGACTAGCGGGGGCCGGGGGACCCAGTACTTC.